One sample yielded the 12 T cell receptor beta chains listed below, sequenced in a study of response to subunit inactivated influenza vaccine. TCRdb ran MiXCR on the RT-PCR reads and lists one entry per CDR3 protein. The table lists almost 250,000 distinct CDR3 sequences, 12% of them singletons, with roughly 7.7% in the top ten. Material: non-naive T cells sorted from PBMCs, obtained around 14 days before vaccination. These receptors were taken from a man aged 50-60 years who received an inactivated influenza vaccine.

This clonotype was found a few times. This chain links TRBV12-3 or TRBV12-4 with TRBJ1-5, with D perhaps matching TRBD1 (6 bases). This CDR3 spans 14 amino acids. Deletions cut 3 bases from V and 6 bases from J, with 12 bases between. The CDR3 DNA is TGTGCCAGCAGTTTGGGCAGGGGAAGTCAGCCCCAGCATTTT. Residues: CASSLGRGSQPQHF.

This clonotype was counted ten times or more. The chain's CDR3 is CSVAKDRAYEQYF. The DNA of the CDR3 is TGCAGCGTTGCCAAGGACAGGGCGTACGAGCAGTACTTC. This chain uses TRBV29-1 with TRBJ2-7, with 8 positions matching TRBD1. The CDR3 contains 13 residues. Trimming at V came to 4 bases and at J to 4 bases, leaving 6 bases not matched to a gene. Per the germline V gene, CDR1 is SQVTM and CDR2 is ANQGSEA.

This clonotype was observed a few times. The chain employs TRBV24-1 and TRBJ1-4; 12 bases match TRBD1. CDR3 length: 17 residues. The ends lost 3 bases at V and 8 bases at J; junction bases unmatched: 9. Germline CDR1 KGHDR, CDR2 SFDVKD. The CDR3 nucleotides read TGTGCCACCAGTGATCCCGGGACAGGGGGCGCAGGGGAAAAACTGTTTTTT. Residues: CATSDPGTGGAGEKLFF.

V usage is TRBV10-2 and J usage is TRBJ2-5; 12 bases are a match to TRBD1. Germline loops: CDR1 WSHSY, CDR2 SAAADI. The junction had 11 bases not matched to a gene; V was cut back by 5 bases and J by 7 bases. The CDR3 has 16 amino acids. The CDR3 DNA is TGCGCCAGCAGTACCGCGGGACAGGGGGCGCGTACGACCCAGTACTTC. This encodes CASSTAGQGARTTQYF.

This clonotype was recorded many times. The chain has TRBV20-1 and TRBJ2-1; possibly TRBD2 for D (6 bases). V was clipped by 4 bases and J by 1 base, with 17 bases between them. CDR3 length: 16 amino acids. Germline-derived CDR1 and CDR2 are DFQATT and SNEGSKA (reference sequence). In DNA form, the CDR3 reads TGCAGTGCTATTGAGACTAGGGGTACATCCTACAATGAGCAGTTCTTC. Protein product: CSAIETRGTSYNEQFF.

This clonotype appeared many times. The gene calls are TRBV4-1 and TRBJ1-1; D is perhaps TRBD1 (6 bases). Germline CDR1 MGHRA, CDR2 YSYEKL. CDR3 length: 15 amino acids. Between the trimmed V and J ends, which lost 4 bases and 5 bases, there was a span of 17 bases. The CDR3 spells CASSPIRGGKTEAFF. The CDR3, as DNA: TGCGCCAGCAGCCCGATAAGGGGGGGGAAAACTGAAGCTTTCTTT.

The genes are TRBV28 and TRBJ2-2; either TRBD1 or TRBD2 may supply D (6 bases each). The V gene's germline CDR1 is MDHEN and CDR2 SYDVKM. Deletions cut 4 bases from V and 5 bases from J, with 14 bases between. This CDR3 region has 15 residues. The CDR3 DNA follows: TGTGCCAGCAGTTCCTCGGGGGCTGGAACCGGGGAGCTGTTTTTT. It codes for CASSSSGAGTGELFF.

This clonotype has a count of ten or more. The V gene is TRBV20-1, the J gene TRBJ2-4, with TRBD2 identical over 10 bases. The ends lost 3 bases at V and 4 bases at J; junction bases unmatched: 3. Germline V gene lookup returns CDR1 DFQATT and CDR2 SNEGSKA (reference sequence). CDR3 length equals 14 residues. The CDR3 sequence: CSASQREGKNIQYF. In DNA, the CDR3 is TGCAGTGCTAGTCAGCGGGAGGGAAAAAACATTCAGTACTTC.

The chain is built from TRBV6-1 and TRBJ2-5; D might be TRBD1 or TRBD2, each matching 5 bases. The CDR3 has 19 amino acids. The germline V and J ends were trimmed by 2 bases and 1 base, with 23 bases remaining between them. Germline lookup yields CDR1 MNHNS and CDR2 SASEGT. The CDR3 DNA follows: TGTGCCAGCAGTGAAACTCTGCCGGGGCAGACGCGCCCCCAAGAGACCCAGTACTTC. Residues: CASSETLPGQTRPQETQYF.

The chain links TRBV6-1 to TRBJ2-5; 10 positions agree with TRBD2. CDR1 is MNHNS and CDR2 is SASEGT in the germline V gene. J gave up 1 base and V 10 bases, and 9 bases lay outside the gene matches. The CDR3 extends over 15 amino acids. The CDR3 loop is CATKGAGGGQETQYF. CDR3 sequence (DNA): TGTGCCACCAAGGGAGCGGGGGGGGGCCAAGAGACCCAGTACTTC.

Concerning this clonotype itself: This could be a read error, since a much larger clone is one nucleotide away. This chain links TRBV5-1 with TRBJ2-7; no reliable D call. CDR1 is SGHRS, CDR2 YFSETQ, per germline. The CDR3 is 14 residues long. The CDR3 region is CTSSYLRADHEQYF. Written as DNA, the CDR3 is TGCACCAGCAGCTACTTAAGGGCCGACCACGAGCAGTACTTC.

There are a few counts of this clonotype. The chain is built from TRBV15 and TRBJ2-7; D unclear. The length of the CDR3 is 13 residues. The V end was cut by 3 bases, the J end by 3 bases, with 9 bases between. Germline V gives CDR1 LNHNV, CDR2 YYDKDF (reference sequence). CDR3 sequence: CATSRDPGYEQYF. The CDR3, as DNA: TGTGCCACCAGCAGGGACCCTGGCTACGAGCAGTACTTC.